These 4 T cell receptor beta chains came from one sample sequenced in a study of T cells in localized non-small cell lung cancer. TCRdb keeps only in-frame clones here, not all; method: immunoSEQ multiplex PCR. The data contain about 1,400 clones, roughly 31% of them singletons. Sequences were derived from normal lung tissue next to the tumor, sampled before any cancer treatment. The receptors were gathered from a female donor of 60 years or more with stage I lung adenocarcinoma.

The chain has TRBV11-3 and TRBJ1-1; weak D call: TRBD1 (6 bases). Trimming pared 5 bases from V and 1 base from J, leaving 11 bases between. The CDR3 runs 14 residues. Looked up from germline, CDR1 is SGHNT and CDR2 is YENEEA. CDR3 sequence: CASSVVTGNTEAFF. In nucleotides, the CDR3 is TGTGCCAGCAGCGTCGTGACAGGGAACACTGAAGCTTTCTTT.

The chain recombines TRBV19 with TRBJ1-1, with no clear D. V lost 5 bases and J 1 base, leaving 11 bases between the germline ends. The germline gives CDR1 LNHDA, CDR2 SQIVND (reference sequence). This CDR3 contains 14 residues. As DNA, the CDR3 is TGTGCCAGTAGTCCCCGGGCAGGGAACACTGAAGCTTTCTTT. Translated: CASSPRAGNTEAFF.

The chain carries TRBV11-3 and TRBJ2-3; either TRBD1 or TRBD2 may supply D (5 bases each). CDR3 size: 17 residues. Trimming cost V 0 bases and J 3 bases, with 16 bases left between them. Germline V gene data show CDR1 as SGHNT and CDR2 as YENEEA. The DNA for the CDR3 is TGTGCCAGCAGCTTAGATCTCGTGGGGGTCGGGACAGATACGCAGTATTTT. Translating it yields CASSLDLVGVGTDTQYF. Full variable domain (rest looked up from reference TRBV11-3 and TRBJ2-3): EAGVVQSPRYKIIEKKQPVAFWCNPISGHNTLYWYLQNLGQGPELLIRYENEEAVDDSQLPKDRFSAERLKGVDSTLKIQPAELGDSAVYLCASSLDLVGVGTDTQYFGPGTRLTVL.

This clone is classed as medium-sized. The chain uses TRBV6-8 and TRBJ1-6; no clear D. The CDR3 has 13 amino acids. Germline V gene lookup returns CDR1 MNHGY and CDR2 SAAAGT. With 5 bases removed from V and 7 bases from J, the gap between germline ends came to 9 bases. DNA for the CDR3: TGTGCCAGCAGTGACACATGGAATTCACCCCTCCACTTT. This codes for CASSDTWNSPLHF.